Detailed here is one TCR beta chain. Its target is unknown. The germline V gene has CDR1 LNHDA and CDR2 SQIVND (reference sequence). Trimming left V 8 bases short and J 0 bases short, with 10 bases between. This CDR3 is 13 amino acids long. These data belong to a study of Ad26.COV2.S vaccination and SARS-CoV-2 variants. Findings and caveats of the study: While placebo recipients had lower spike-specific TCR breadth, vaccine recipients had more. Comparability of non-spike TCR breadth was observed across vaccine and placebo recipients. After vaccination, substantial breadth of spike-specific CD8+ and CD4+ responses was reported.

Data came from immunoSEQ multiplex PCR; TCRdb stores just in-frame clones and leaves some out. The sample yields around 350,000 clones, around 92% seen once. The J gene is TRBJ1-2, the V gene TRBV19, with D uncertain. The sequence was obtained from a human donor who had recovered from COVID-19. Here the sequenced sample was peripheral blood, taken after recovery from COVID-19. CDR3 loop: CASENRANYGYTF. DNA for the CDR3: TGTGCCAGTGAAAACAGAGCTAACTATGGCTACACCTTC. The full variable domain, rest sourced from reference TRBV19 and TRBJ1-2, is DGGITQSPKYLFRKEGQNVTLSCEQNLNHDAMYWYRQDPGQGLRLIYYSQIVNDFQKGDIAEGYSVSREKKESFPLTVTSAQKNPTAFYLCASENRANYGYTFGSGTRLTVV.